This entry lists 28 T cell receptor beta chains sequenced from one sample in a study of T cell responses to AZD1222 COVID-19 vaccine. Measured with immunoSEQ multiplex PCR; TCRdb has only the in-frame clones, and not every one. The table records about 57,000 clones, approximately 84% of them present only once. Here the sequenced sample was peripheral blood, taken on day 0 of AZD1222 vaccination. These receptors all come from an adult in good health.

This clone was found once. The genes are TRBV27 and TRBJ1-3, with D unresolved. Germline CDR1 is MNHEY and CDR2 is SMNVEV (reference sequence). V lost 4 bases to trimming and J lost 0 bases, with 10 bases between them. The CDR3 extends over 15 amino acids. Written as DNA, the CDR3 is TGTGCCAGCAGTTCCCGAGGGTCCTCTGGAAACACCATATATTTT. Translating gives CASSSRGSSGNTIYF.

The rearrangement joins TRBV28 to TRBJ2-3; 13 bases match TRBD2. Germline loops: CDR1 MDHEN, CDR2 SYDVKM. Trimming cost V 5 bases and J 0 bases; bases outside gene matches: 14. This CDR3 contains 20 residues. CDR3 nucleotide sequence: TGTGCCAGCAGTCCTCGGACTAGCGGGAGTACTCCAACTAGCACAGATACGCAGTATTTT. Its protein product is CASSPRTSGSTPTSTDTQYF.

The V gene is TRBV7-2, the J gene TRBJ1-3; D gene uncertain. The CDR3 runs to 11 residues. The V gene lost 5 bases and the J gene lost 2 bases, with 1 base spanning the gap. The germline CDR1 and CDR2 sequences are SGHTA and FQGNSA. The CDR3 nucleotides are TGTGCCAGCAGCACTGGAAACACCATATATTTT. Translating it yields CASSTGNTIYF.

This clone appeared once. The rearrangement joins TRBV5-1 to TRBJ2-3; 9 positions agree with TRBD2. Germline CDR1 SGHRS, CDR2 YFSETQ. The CDR3 covers 15 residues. The V segment lost 2 bases and the J segment 5 bases; nucleotides outside the gene matches: 6. CDR3 nucleotides: TGCGCCAGCAGCTTTCTAGCGGGAAAGGAAGATACGCAGTATTTT. Its protein is CASSFLAGKEDTQYF.

The rearrangement links TRBV2 to TRBJ1-1, with TRBD1 identical over 10 bases. The CDR3 covers 12 residues. J gave up 3 bases and V 8 bases, and 0 bases lay outside the gene matches. In germline, CDR1 is SNHLY, CDR2 FYNNEI. This chain's CDR3 is CASGQGDTEAFF. In DNA, the CDR3 is TGTGCCAGCGGACAGGGGGACACTGAAGCTTTCTTT.

The gene calls are TRBV19 and TRBJ2-6, with D possibly matching TRBD1 (6 bases). V lost 4 bases, J lost 0 bases, and 13 bases lay in between. Germline CDR1 is LNHDA and CDR2 is SQIVND (reference sequence). CDR3 length: 17 residues. CDR3: CASSTEGDSSGANVLTF. The CDR3 DNA sequence: TGTGCCAGTAGTACCGAGGGGGATTCCTCTGGGGCCAACGTCCTGACTTTC.

The V call is TRBV4-3, the J call TRBJ1-1; a possible D gene is TRBD1 (6 bases). The CDR3 sequence is 15 residues long. The ends were cut back, 0 bases at V and 7 bases at J, with 15 bases in the middle. The germline V gene encodes CDR1 LGHNA and CDR2 YSLEER. The CDR3 here is CASSQDYQGRIEAFF. As DNA, the CDR3 is TGCGCCAGCAGCCAAGATTATCAGGGGAGGATTGAAGCTTTCTTT.

About this clone: The junction does not match germline at one end; this may be a read error. This chain connects TRBV18 to TRBJ2-7; D possibly uses TRBD1 or TRBD2 (5 bases each). The CDR3 has 14 amino acids. Germline V gene lookup returns CDR1 KGHSH and CDR2 LQKENI. Here the CDR3 DNA reads TGTGCCAGCTCATCACCGGGACCGTCCTACGAGCAGTACTTC. Translating gives CASSSPGPSYEQYF. Full variable domain (outside the CDR3, taken from reference TRBV18 and TRBJ2-7): NAGVMQNPRHLVRRRGQEARLRCSPMKGHSHVYWYRQLPEEGLKFMVYLQKENIIDESGMPKERFSAEFPKEGPSILRIQQVVRGDSAAYFCASSSPGPSYEQYFGPGTRLTVT.

V is TRBV18 and J is TRBJ1-1; maybe TRBD1 (6 bases). The CDR3 sequence is 13 residues long. CDR1 and CDR2 (germline): KGHSH, LQKENI. Trimming left V 4 bases short and J 2 bases short, with 8 bases between. CDR3 bases: TGTGCCAGCTCACAACAGGGTAACACTGAAGCTTTCTTT. It translates to CASSQQGNTEAFF.

The rearrangement links TRBV3-1 (or the pseudogene TRBV3-2) to TRBJ2-7; TRBD1 matches 7 bases. This CDR3 has 16 residues. The V gene's germline CDR1 is LGHDT and CDR2 YNNKEL (reference sequence). J lost 2 bases, V lost 1 base, and 8 bases had no gene match. The CDR3 nucleotides read TGTGCCAGCAGCCAAGGAGCCTCGGGACAGACCTACGAGCAGTACTTC. Protein sequence: CASSQGASGQTYEQYF.

The CDR3 is CASSQDIGGYGYTF. For the CDR3, the DNA is TGTGCCAGCAGCCAAGACATTGGGGGCTATGGCTACACCTTC. The J gene is TRBJ1-2, the V gene TRBV3-1 (or the pseudogene TRBV3-2), with TRBD1 as a possible D gene (5 bases). V was trimmed by 0 bases and J by 4 bases, leaving 9 bases between them. Looked up from germline, CDR1 is LGHDT and CDR2 is YNNKEL (reference sequence). There are 14 residues in the CDR3.

The chain links TRBV28 to TRBJ1-4, with a tentative D call TRBD1 (6 bases). The germline V gene has CDR1 MDHEN and CDR2 SYDVKM. V shed 8 bases and J shed 5 bases, with 12 bases lying between them. This CDR3 spans 13 amino acids. The chain's CDR3 is CASAQGSNEKLFF. The CDR3 nucleotides are TGTGCCAGCGCACAGGGCTCGAATGAAAAACTGTTTTTT.

The chain combines TRBV2 with TRBJ1-1; TRBD1 might be the D (5 bases). This CDR3 is 13 amino acids long. V lost 8 bases to trimming and J lost 1 base, with 11 bases between them. Per germline, CDR1 SNHLY and CDR2 FYNNEI. The CDR3 protein is CASFGAANTEAFF. The CDR3 DNA follows: TGTGCCAGCTTCGGGGCAGCGAACACTGAAGCTTTCTTT.

The chain recombines TRBV28 with TRBJ1-2; D is unresolved. This CDR3 has 15 amino acids. The V gene's germline CDR1 is MDHEN and CDR2 SYDVKM. V was clipped by 2 bases and J by 5 bases, with 15 bases between them. In nucleotides, the CDR3 is TGTGCCAGCAGTTTAGACTTCGGGAGAAAGTATGGCTACACCTTC. Residues: CASSLDFGRKYGYTF.

The chain recombines TRBV28 with TRBJ2-1, with D unresolved. CDR3 length: 12 residues. The V gene lost 2 bases and the J gene lost 10 bases, with 9 bases spanning the gap. CDR1 and CDR2 (germline): MDHEN, SYDVKM. CDR3 in DNA: TGTGCCAGCAGTTTACCCCAGAGGGAGCAGTTCTTC. Amino acid sequence: CASSLPQREQFF.

This clone was seen just once. This CDR3 is CASSAGVNYGYTF. The CDR3 DNA follows: TGCGCCAGCAGCGCAGGAGTTAACTATGGCTACACCTTC. This chain uses TRBV5-1 with TRBJ1-2; D unresolved. This CDR3 has 13 residues. Per germline, CDR1 SGHRS and CDR2 YFSETQ. V was clipped by 4 bases and J by 1 base, with 8 bases between them.

This chain joins TRBV28 and TRBJ2-7; 10 bases line up with TRBD1. CDR3 size: 17 residues. J lost 0 bases, V lost 7 bases, and 12 bases had no gene match. Germline assignment: CDR1 MDHEN and CDR2 SYDVKM. The CDR3 region is CASNSAGTGVSSYEQYF. CDR3 DNA sequence: TGTGCCAGCAACTCGGCTGGGACAGGGGTGAGCTCCTACGAGCAGTACTTC.

The chain is built from TRBV28 and TRBJ2-4; TRBD2 aligns across 12 bases. The germline V gene encodes CDR1 MDHEN and CDR2 SYDVKM. The V segment lost 4 bases and the J segment 7 bases; nucleotides outside the gene matches: 5. The CDR3 has 15 residues. CDR3 nucleotide sequence: TGTGCCAGCAGTTCCGGACTAGCGGGAACGAACATTCAGTACTTC. Translating gives CASSSGLAGTNIQYF.

The J gene is TRBJ1-1, the V gene TRBV25-1, with D possibly TRBD1 on 5 matching bases. The CDR3 covers 13 residues. Trimming shortened V by 8 bases and J by 4 bases, and 14 bases separated the two germline ends. In germline, CDR1 is MGHDK, CDR2 SYGVNS. The CDR3 DNA follows: TGTGCCAGCGGGCAGGGCACGGGCACTGAAGCTTTCTTT. Residues: CASGQGTGTEAFF.

The V and J genes are TRBV7-9 and TRBJ1-2; TRBD1 agrees at 12 bases. The junction had 2 bases not matched to a gene; V was cut back by 2 bases and J by 4 bases. This CDR3 is 15 amino acids long. Germline assignment: CDR1 SEHNR and CDR2 FQNEAQ (reference sequence). The CDR3 here is CASSLTGQGAYGYTF. CDR3 nucleotides: TGTGCCAGCAGCTTAACGGGACAGGGGGCCTATGGCTACACCTTC.

The V and J genes are TRBV4-3 and TRBJ2-7, with a weak D call TRBD2 (5 bases). V was pared by 1 base and J by 2 bases, with 21 bases between. The CDR3 consists of 18 residues. Germline CDR1 is LGHNA and CDR2 is YSLEER. The CDR3 nucleotides read TGCGCCAGCAGCCAAGGGGTGTCGAGGGCCGATCGACCCTACGAGCAGTACTTC. It specifies CASSQGVSRADRPYEQYF.

This clone was found once. The genes are TRBV6-5 and TRBJ2-7; 11 bases fit TRBD1. The CDR3 totals 13 residues. The trim removed 7 bases at V and 4 bases at J, leaving 3 bases unmatched. Germline-derived CDR1 and CDR2 are MNHEY and SVGAGI. The CDR3 DNA reads TGTGCCAGCACGGGACAGGGGGGTTACGAGCAGTACTTC. Residues: CASTGQGGYEQYF.

The genes are TRBV4-2 and TRBJ2-7; D unclear. Between the trimmed V and J ends, which lost 2 bases and 5 bases, there was a span of 7 bases. Germline assignment: CDR1 LGHNA and CDR2 YNFKEQ. This CDR3 region has 12 residues. The CDR3 loop is CASSQSYDEQYF. CDR3 in DNA: TGTGCCAGCAGCCAATCGTATGACGAGCAGTACTTC.

J is TRBJ2-1 and V is TRBV28; D gene unclear. From germline, CDR1 is MDHEN and CDR2 SYDVKM. The CDR3 sequence is 14 residues long. V was shortened by 4 bases and J by 5 bases, with 12 bases between the two germline ends. This chain's CDR3 is CASSSPGLNNEQFF. Here the CDR3 DNA reads TGTGCCAGCAGTTCCCCGGGCCTGAACAATGAGCAGTTCTTC.

The chain has TRBV18 and TRBJ2-7, with 7 bases identical to TRBD1. V lost 3 bases, J lost 3 bases, and 5 bases stayed unmatched. CDR3 length equals 14 residues. The germline V gene has CDR1 KGHSH and CDR2 LQKENI. In nucleotides, the CDR3 is TGTGCCAGCTCACCCCCGGGACAGTACTACGAGCAGTACTTC. Translating gives CASSPPGQYYEQYF.

The rearrangement uses TRBV5-8 and TRBJ2-4; D gene ambiguous. V was clipped by 2 bases and J by 9 bases, with 12 bases between them. The CDR3 contains 13 residues. The V gene's germline CDR1 is SGHTS and CDR2 YDEGEE. For the CDR3, the DNA is TGTGCCAGCAGCTTCTACTGGGAAGTCATTCAGTACTTC. Amino acids: CASSFYWEVIQYF.

V usage is TRBV5-4 and J usage is TRBJ2-1, with D tentatively TRBD2 (6 bases). In germline, CDR1 is SGHNT, CDR2 YYREEE (reference sequence). V lost 0 bases to trimming and J lost 4 bases, with 11 bases between them. The CDR3 contains 15 residues. CDR3: CASSLAGDSYNEQFF. The CDR3 region has the DNA TGTGCCAGCAGCTTGGCGGGGGATTCTTACAATGAGCAGTTCTTC. Filled out from reference TRBV5-4 and TRBJ2-1, the complete variable domain reads ETGVTQSPTHLIKTRGQQVTLRCSSQSGHNTVSWYQQALGQGPQFIFQYYREEENGRGNFPPRFSGLQFPNYSSELNVNALELDDSALYLCASSLAGDSYNEQFFGPGTRLTVL.

This clone was recorded once. The chain links TRBV28 to TRBJ1-1; TRBD1 might be the D (5 bases). V lost 3 bases and J lost 8, with 19 bases in between. This CDR3 is 15 amino acids long. The V gene's germline CDR1 is MDHEN and CDR2 SYDVKM. CDR3: CASSFRGRGVPEAFF. CDR3 sequence (DNA): TGTGCCAGCAGTTTTCGTGGGCGGGGGGTACCGGAAGCTTTCTTT.